This T cell receptor (beta chain) was sequenced in a study of early T cells in non-severe SARS-CoV-2 infection. At the level of the study: The input, bulk RNA from unsorted whole blood, was sequenced, and chains were unpaired. Regarding the study as a whole: Anti-spike CD8 responses were favored by VDJdb matching, which missed private and CD4 specificities.

Of note for this clonotype: Its antigen is unknown.

Germline V CDR1 and CDR2: MDHEN, SYDVKM. The CDR3 has 15 residues. Trimming at V came to 6 bases and at J to 3 bases, leaving 11 bases not matched to a gene. Attached unique molecular identifiers marked individual cDNA molecules. TCRdb reanalysed the 5' RACE reads using MiXCR and keeps one entry per CDR3 protein. The table includes more than 40,000 distinct CDR3 sequences, 4% to 4.5% detected once. The rearrangement joins TRBV28 to TRBJ2-7; 7 positions match TRBD1. The TCR comes from an adult who was a healthcare worker with PCR-confirmed SARS-CoV-2 infection or an uninfected control (not recorded which). Sequencing was performed on whole blood. The CDR3 is CASSRRGTANYEQYF. CDR3 coding DNA: TGTGCCAGCAGCCGCCGAGGGACAGCCAACTACGAGCAGTACTTC.